The 32 T cell receptor beta chains in this list originate from one sample, sequenced in a study of OX40 agonist ivuxolimab in advanced cancers. Data came from immunoSEQ multiplex PCR; TCRdb stores just in-frame clones and leaves some out. This table has around 59,000 clones, roughly nine tenths appearing once. This specimen consisted of CD4+ or CD8+ T cells sorted from blood, obtained in a trial of the OX40 agonist ivuxolimab. The receptor set was obtained from an adult with an advanced solid tumor such as melanoma, head and neck, liver or kidney cancer.

This rearrangement joins TRBV9 to TRBJ2-1; perhaps TRBD1 as D (5 bases). Trimming removed 4 bases at V and 10 bases at J, with 12 bases between. This CDR3 is 12 amino acids long. The germline V gene encodes CDR1 SGDLS and CDR2 YYNGEE. In DNA form, the CDR3 reads TGTGCCAGCAGCTTAGCTGGGGCGGAGCAGTTCTTC. This translates into CASSLAGAEQFF.

This clone came up once. The chain links TRBV6-5 to TRBJ2-1; 10 bases match TRBD2. J gave up 6 bases and V 5 bases, and 7 bases lay outside the gene matches. The CDR3 is made up of 15 amino acids. Germline values: CDR1 MNHEY, CDR2 SVGAGI. CDR3 in DNA: TGTGCCAGCAGTAAGGGGGCTAGCGGGAGCAATGAGCAGTTCTTC. Its translation is CASSKGASGSNEQFF.

The chain links TRBV28 to TRBJ2-7; 9 bases are a match to TRBD1. The ends lost 10 bases at V and 6 bases at J; junction bases unmatched: 13. CDR3 length: 14 amino acids. CDR1 is MDHEN and CDR2 is SYDVKM in the germline V gene. DNA of the CDR3: TGTGCCATTTCGTTTGGGACAGGGAGTCTCGAGCAGTACTTC. Amino acid sequence: CAISFGTGSLEQYF.

The rearrangement uses TRBV18 and TRBJ2-1, with 9 bases identical to TRBD2. The length of the CDR3 is 15 residues. The V and J ends lost 3 bases and 8 bases, in that order; junction bases with no gene match: 8. Germline V CDR1 and CDR2: KGHSH, LQKENI. The CDR3 coding sequence is TGTGCCAGCTCACCCAGTCTAGCGGGGAACTATGAGCAGTTCTTC. Translating gives CASSPSLAGNYEQFF.

The chain combines TRBV27 with TRBJ2-1, with 10 bases identical to TRBD2. V was pared by 5 bases and J by 4 bases, with 2 bases of the junction left unmatched. Germline V CDR1 and CDR2: MNHEY, SMNVEV (reference sequence). The CDR3 loop spans 14 amino acids. DNA of the CDR3: TGTGCCAGCAGTCGAGCGGGGGGGTACAATGAGCAGTTCTTC. It specifies CASSRAGGYNEQFF.

The chain employs TRBV2 and TRBJ2-7; D gene uncertain. The CDR3 loop spans 13 amino acids. Germline CDR1 and CDR2: SNHLY and FYNNEI. V lost 5 bases, J lost 2 bases, and 10 bases lay in between. In nucleotides, the CDR3 is TGTGCCAGCAGTCCGGGTACAGCCTACGAGCAGTACTTC. Translation gives CASSPGTAYEQYF.

The V gene is TRBV6-5, the J gene TRBJ2-2; 7 nucleotides line up with TRBD1. In germline, CDR1 is MNHEY, CDR2 SVGAGI. The V gene end was trimmed by 3 bases and the J gene end by 5 bases; junction bases not matched to a gene: 6. The CDR3 extends over 15 amino acids. DNA for the CDR3: TGTGCCAGCAGTTATCTTGACAGGGCGACCGGGGAGCTGTTTTTT. Its translation is CASSYLDRATGELFF.

This rearrangement joins TRBV5-6 to TRBJ2-1; TRBD2 might be the D (5 bases). Per germline, CDR1 SGHDT and CDR2 YYEEEE. The V gene lost 0 bases and the J gene lost 2 bases, with 9 bases spanning the gap. This CDR3 comprises 15 residues. The CDR3 region is CASSLAGLTYNEQFF. The CDR3 DNA sequence: TGTGCCAGCAGCTTGGCAGGACTTACCTACAATGAGCAGTTCTTC. The variable domain in full, completed from reference TRBV5-6 and TRBJ2-1, reads DAGVTQSPTHLIKTRGQQVTLRCSPKSGHDTVSWYQQALGQGPQFIFQYYEEEERQRGNFPDRFSGHQFPNYSSELNVNALLLGDSALYLCASSLAGLTYNEQFFGPGTRLTVL.

The J gene is TRBJ2-7, the V gene TRBV11-2, with unresolved D. V lost 1 base and J 4 bases, leaving 20 bases between the germline ends. CDR3 length: 17 residues. CDR1 and CDR2 (germline): SGHAT, FQNNGV. DNA for the CDR3: TGTGCCAGCAGCTTAGTTGCCGCCGGGCCACAGCTATACGAGCAGTACTTC. This encodes CASSLVAAGPQLYEQYF.

This chain connects TRBV6-1 to TRBJ1-3; D gene ambiguous. With 4 bases removed from V and 4 bases from J, the gap between germline ends came to 14 bases. The germline gives CDR1 MNHNS, CDR2 SASEGT. The CDR3 extends over 15 amino acids. The CDR3 loop is CASSVLGAGGNTIYF. In nucleotides, the CDR3 is TGTGCCAGCAGTGTACTGGGCGCGGGGGGAAACACCATATATTTT.

The V call is TRBV11-2, the J call TRBJ2-4; D uncertain. This CDR3 is 15 amino acids long. The germline V gene has CDR1 SGHAT and CDR2 FQNNGV. V was shortened by 5 bases and J by 0 bases, with 11 bases between the two germline ends. This chain's CDR3 is CASSLGRIAKNIQYF. The CDR3 DNA reads as TGTGCCAGCAGCCTCGGAAGAATAGCCAAAAACATTCAGTACTTC. Full variable domain (remainder filled in from reference TRBV11-2 and TRBJ2-4): EAGVAQSPRYKIIEKRQSVAFWCNPISGHATLYWYQQILGQGPKLLIQFQNNGVVDDSQLPKDRFSAERLKGVDSTLKIQPAKLEDSAVYLCASSLGRIAKNIQYFGAGTRLSVL.

The rearrangement joins TRBV5-5 to TRBJ2-1; D is ambiguous. This CDR3 comprises 14 residues. Germline V lookup: CDR1 SGHKS, CDR2 YYEKEE (reference sequence). V lost 9 bases and J lost 7, with 20 bases in between. The chain's CDR3 is CATSVWGSENEQFF. CDR3 nucleotide sequence: TGTGCCACCTCAGTCTGGGGATCCGAAAATGAGCAGTTCTTC.

This chain joins TRBV28 and TRBJ2-7; D is possibly TRBD1 or TRBD2 (7 bases each). The CDR3 is made up of 14 amino acids. V gave up 2 bases and J gave up 7 bases, with 15 bases separating them. CDR1 is MDHEN, CDR2 SYDVKM, per germline. The CDR3 DNA follows: TGTGCCAGCAGTTTAGTAAGCGGGACAGAGGAGCAGTACTTC. Translated, it gives CASSLVSGTEEQYF.

This clone was seen a single time. The chain uses TRBV6-5 and TRBJ2-5; D is possibly TRBD2 (6 bases). The germline V gene encodes CDR1 MNHEY and CDR2 SVGAGI. Trimming cost V 6 bases and J 5 bases, with 16 bases left between them. This CDR3 spans 14 amino acids. Here the CDR3 reads CASRVGSMVETQYF. The CDR3 nucleotides read TGTGCCAGCAGAGTCGGGAGTATGGTGGAGACCCAGTACTTC.

The CDR3 here is CASSTPGGALNSPLHF. In nucleotides, the CDR3 is TGTGCCAGCAGCACCCCAGGGGGCGCGTTGAATTCACCCCTCCACTTT. The chain carries TRBV11-2 and TRBJ1-6; TRBD1 aligns across 8 bases. Germline loops: CDR1 SGHAT, CDR2 FQNNGV. The trim removed 5 bases at V and 7 bases at J, leaving 10 bases unmatched. CDR3 length: 16 amino acids.

This sequence joins TRBV7-8 and TRBJ2-7, with D unresolved. V lost 0 bases and J lost 6, with 18 bases in between. Per the germline V gene, CDR1 is SGHVS and CDR2 is FQNEAQ. CDR3 size: 16 residues. CDR3 protein: CASSLAPGEIGREQYF. Written as DNA, the CDR3 is TGTGCCAGCAGCTTAGCTCCTGGCGAAATCGGGCGCGAGCAGTACTTC.

This chain links TRBV11-1 with TRBJ2-2, with D possibly matching TRBD2 (6 bases). V was shortened by 3 bases and J by 1 base, with 6 bases between the two germline ends. The CDR3 length is 14 residues. CDR1 is SGHAT, CDR2 FQDESV, per germline (reference sequence). The CDR3: CASSFGGNTGELFF. CDR3 coding DNA: TGTGCCAGCAGCTTCGGGGGGAACACCGGGGAGCTGTTTTTT.

V usage is TRBV7-2 and J usage is TRBJ2-7; D is uncertain. The germline gives CDR1 SGHTA, CDR2 FQGNSA. CDR3 size: 10 residues. Trimming cost V 5 bases and J 8 bases, with 7 bases left between them. This CDR3 is CASSQLQQYV. The CDR3 coding sequence is TGTGCCAGCAGCCAACTTCAGCAGTACGTC.

V gene TRBV11-2 combines with J gene TRBJ1-2, with D maybe TRBD1 (5 bases). Deletions cut 1 base from V and 2 bases from J, with 14 bases between. CDR1 is SGHAT, CDR2 FQNNGV, per germline. The CDR3 totals 16 residues. The CDR3 sequence: CASSLAGPTRNYGYTF. The CDR3 region has the DNA TGTGCCAGCAGCTTAGCGGGGCCGACCCGAAACTATGGCTACACCTTC.

V and J are TRBV11-2 and TRBJ2-3; 9 bases are a match to TRBD2. CDR1 and CDR2 (germline): SGHAT, FQNNGV. CDR3 size: 17 residues. With 6 bases clipped from V and 6 bases from J, the junction kept 16 bases outside the gene matches. The CDR3 here is CASSTGPGLAITDTQYF. CDR3 sequence (DNA): TGTGCCAGCAGTACTGGACCGGGACTAGCAATTACCGATACGCAGTATTTT.

Only one count was recorded for this clone. The chain uses TRBV5-1 and TRBJ2-7; D call uncertain. This CDR3 spans 14 amino acids. CDR1 SGHRS and CDR2 YFSETQ come from the germline V gene. Trimming cost V 2 bases and J 2 bases, with 11 bases left between them. CDR3 amino acids: CASSFLRCTYEQYV. The CDR3 DNA sequence: TGCGCCAGCAGCTTCCTAAGGTGCACCTACGAGCAGTACGTC.

The rearrangement joins TRBV19 to TRBJ1-1; 11 bases align to TRBD1. The CDR3 spans 16 residues. The V segment lost 3 bases and the J segment 7 bases; nucleotides outside the gene matches: 10. CDR1 is LNHDA and CDR2 is SQIVND in the germline V gene (reference sequence). The CDR3 coding sequence is TGTGCCAGTAGTATCCGTTATCCGGGACAGGGGGTTGAAGCTTTCTTT. Its protein is CASSIRYPGQGVEAFF.

CDR3 DNA sequence: TGTGCCAGCAGGGGACAGGGGAGTACCGGGGAGCTGTTTTTT. Its protein product is CASRGQGSTGELFF. The V and J genes are TRBV9 and TRBJ2-2, with 10 nucleotides matching TRBD1. The CDR3 has 14 amino acids. Germline V gene sequence: CDR1 SGDLS, CDR2 YYNGEE. J was trimmed by 5 bases and V by 5 bases; bases with no gene match: 3.

The CDR3: CASSPKGGPYEQYV. The DNA for the CDR3 is TGTGCCAGCAGCCCGAAAGGAGGGCCCTACGAGCAGTACGTC. This sequence joins TRBV7-8 and TRBJ2-7; maybe TRBD2 (6 bases). CDR3 length: 14 amino acids. Trimming removed 5 bases from V and 2 bases from J, with 13 bases in between. CDR1 and CDR2 from the germline V gene are SGHVS and FQNEAQ.

This clone has a single count. This sequence joins TRBV27 and TRBJ1-1; possible D gene TRBD1, 5 bases. This CDR3 has 13 amino acids. Looked up from germline, CDR1 is MNHEY and CDR2 is SMNVEV (reference sequence). Trimming cost V 3 bases and J 4 bases, with 9 bases left between them. CDR3 nucleotides: TGTGCCAGCAGTTTGGGGGGGTTCACTGAAGCTTTCTTT. Translation gives CASSLGGFTEAFF.

CDR3 in DNA: TGTGCCAGCAGTTCCGCGTGGGACAGGGAAATCGACACTGAAGCTTTCTTT. It translates to CASSSAWDREIDTEAFF. The V and J genes are TRBV27 and TRBJ1-1; 9 positions match TRBD1. The trim removed 4 bases at V and 3 bases at J, leaving 12 bases unmatched. This CDR3 spans 17 amino acids. Germline V CDR1 and CDR2: MNHEY, SMNVEV (reference sequence).

The genes are TRBV30 and TRBJ2-1, with D possibly matching TRBD1 (7 bases). The CDR3 spans 14 residues. Trimming took 4 bases from V and 8 from J, leaving 18 bases between them. The germline V gene has CDR1 GTSNPN and CDR2 SVGIG (reference sequence). The DNA for the CDR3 is TGTGCCTGGACCAAGGGGGCAGGGGGGTATGAGCAGTTCTTC. Its translation: CAWTKGAGGYEQFF.

V usage is TRBV11-2 and J usage is TRBJ2-3; 13 nucleotides align to TRBD2. The trim removed 0 bases at V and 8 bases at J, leaving 8 bases unmatched. CDR3 length: 17 amino acids. Germline V gene lookup returns CDR1 SGHAT and CDR2 FQNNGV. For the CDR3, the DNA is TGTGCCAGCAGCTTAGATGGGACTAGCGGGAAAATAGGTACGCAGTATTTT. Amino acid sequence: CASSLDGTSGKIGTQYF.

The V gene is TRBV7-9, the J gene TRBJ2-3; D gene ambiguous. With 4 bases removed from V and 3 bases from J, the gap between germline ends came to 5 bases. Per germline, CDR1 SEHNR and CDR2 FQNEAQ (reference sequence). CDR3 size: 12 residues. CDR3 in amino acids: CASSSWTDTQYF. CDR3 in DNA: TGTGCCAGCAGCTCCTGGACAGATACGCAGTATTTT.

This clone has only one observation. The V call is TRBV6-5, the J call TRBJ2-7; D is unresolved. V was shortened by 4 bases and J by 1 base, with 8 bases between the two germline ends. This CDR3 is 13 amino acids long. The germline V gene has CDR1 MNHEY and CDR2 SVGAGI. CDR3 coding DNA: TGTGCCAGCAGTTCCTCGACTTCCTACGAGCAGTACTTC. Amino acid sequence: CASSSSTSYEQYF.

J is TRBJ1-1 and V is TRBV7-6, with unresolved D. V was pared by 8 bases and J by 5 bases, with 12 bases between. The V gene's germline CDR1 is SGHVS and CDR2 FNYEAQ. This CDR3 region has 12 residues. The CDR3 here is CASVLEGTEAFF. In DNA, the CDR3 is TGTGCCAGCGTACTTGAGGGTACTGAAGCTTTCTTT.

This chain connects TRBV5-6 to TRBJ2-1; perhaps D is TRBD1 or TRBD2 (5 bases each). This CDR3 has 14 amino acids. The V end lost 4 bases, the J end lost 12 bases, and 20 bases lay between the germline ends. Germline CDR1 is SGHDT and CDR2 is YYEEEE. This chain's CDR3 is CASSTGRSIVGQFF. The CDR3 DNA reads TGTGCCAGCAGCACGGGACGGTCCATCGTAGGGCAGTTCTTC.